These 32 T cell receptor beta chains came from one sample sequenced in a study of tumor-infiltrating lymphocytes in primary liver carcinoma. For blood RNA, unsorted whole blood served as the source, and germline DNA was extracted too. Making TCR beta cDNA involved around 520 ng total RNA and a constant-region primer. Slightly modified ARM-PCR with three nested multiplex PCR rounds yielded TCR beta libraries. TRBV1-TRBV30 forward and Cbeta reverse primers drove the first two approximately 11-cycle rounds. MiXCR was run by TCRdb on the multiplex PCR reads, yielding one entry per CDR3 protein. The sample contains about 320,000 distinct CDR3 sequences, around three fifths of which appear only once. What was sequenced was peripheral blood. Every receptor here comes from a man aged 35 to 55 with primary liver carcinoma and hepatitis B virus infection.

Comment on this clonotype: At one end, the junction sequence differs from germline, possibly due to a read error. The chain combines TRBV7-9 with TRBJ2-2, with 13 bases identical to TRBD2. Germline-derived CDR1 and CDR2 are SEHNR and FQNEAQ (reference sequence). The CDR3 is 18 residues long. The CDR3 loop is CASGFSGTSGTNTGELFF. The DNA of the CDR3 is TGTGCCAGCGGCTTTAGCGGGACTAGCGGGACGAACACCGGGGAGTTGTTTTTT.

A note on this clonotype: The CDR3 does not end in the conserved phenylalanine or tryptophan, so this is likely a read error. This chain links TRBV6-2 or TRBV6-3 with TRBJ2-3; TRBD2 matches at 7 bases. Per the germline V gene, CDR1 is MNHEY and CDR2 is SVGEGT. Trimming removed 5 bases from V and 2 bases from J; junction bases left unmatched: 10. This CDR3 is 16 amino acids long. Here the CDR3 DNA reads TGTGCCAGCAGTACCGGGGGGTCCCCCCTCACAGATACGCAGTATCTT. It specifies CASSTGGSPLTDTQYL.

Of note for this clonotype: A much larger clone sits a single nucleotide away, making a read error possible. The chain is built from TRBV7-9 and TRBJ1-2; D unresolved. Trimming stripped 4 bases from V and 8 bases from J, with 11 bases between. The CDR3 loop spans 12 amino acids. Germline V gene data show CDR1 as SEHNR and CDR2 as FQNEAQ (reference sequence). In DNA, the CDR3 is TGTGCCAGCAGCTCAAGCGGGGAAGGCTACACCTTC. It is translated as CASSSSGEGYTF.

This clonotype was observed a single time. A read error may be the cause here, since a much bigger clone is one base away. J is TRBJ1-5 and V is TRBV12-3 or TRBV12-4; no firm D call. CDR3 length: 14 residues. The CDR3 DNA reads TGTGCCAGCAGTTTAGCGGGAAGCTCGCAGCCCCATCATTTT. It codes for CASSLAGSSQPHHF.

As for this clonotype: This may come from a read error, since a much larger clone is one base off. V gene TRBV7-9 combines with J gene TRBJ1-2, with D hard to call. Germline V gene lookup returns CDR1 SEHNR and CDR2 FQNEAQ (reference sequence). This CDR3 is built from 14 residues. CDR3 bases: TGTGTCAGCAGCTTAGATGACCGGTACTATGGCTACACCTTC. As protein: CVSSLDDRYYGYTF.

As regards this clonotype: Possible read error: a much larger clone is one base away. This chain uses TRBV29-1 with TRBJ1-2; D unclear. Per the germline V gene, CDR1 is SQVTM and CDR2 is ANQGSEA. There are 12 residues in the CDR3. The CDR3 DNA sequence: TGCAGCGTTGATTCGGGCAGCACGGCAGCTATCTTC. This translates into CSVDSGSTAAIF.

This rearrangement joins TRBV6-5 to TRBJ1-2; D remains ambiguous. The CDR3 totals 16 residues. V was trimmed by 5 bases and J by 6 bases, leaving 22 bases between them. Germline CDR1 and CDR2: MNHEY and SVGAGI. The CDR3 here is CASSKPPPLSENGYTF. The CDR3 region has the DNA TGTGCCAGCAGTAAACCACCACCTTTATCAGAAAATGGCTACACCTTC.

Remarks on this clonotype: This sequence may be a read error, since a much larger clone differs from it by one base. The chain employs TRBV12-3 or TRBV12-4 and TRBJ1-5; TRBD1 might be the D (5 bases). The CDR3 totals 16 residues. V gave up 7 bases and J gave up 6 bases, with 22 bases separating them. CDR3 bases: TGTGCCAGCATCTTTCGGTTGGGGGGGGTCAGTCAGCCCCAGCATTTT. Translated, it gives CASIFRLGGVSQPQHF.

To note about this clonotype: A clone one base away is much larger, so this may be a read error. The chain is built from TRBV4-1 and TRBJ2-7; 13 nucleotides agree with TRBD2. CDR1 and CDR2 from the germline V gene are MGHRA and YSYEKL. CDR3 length equals 15 residues. CDR3 amino acids: CASSPGLAGVYEEYF. CDR3 nucleotides: TGCGCCAGCAGCCCCGGACTAGCGGGAGTATACGAGGAGTACTTC.

Turning to this clonotype: A much more abundant neighbour one base away suggests this may be a read error. The chain combines TRBV6-1 with TRBJ2-7; possible D gene TRBD1, 6 bases. The CDR3 contains 15 residues. Germline V gene lookup returns CDR1 MNHNS and CDR2 SASEGT. With 7 bases removed from V and 0 bases from J, the gap between germline ends came to 16 bases. The CDR3 loop reads CASITTRDTSYEQYF. The CDR3 region has the DNA TGTGCCAGCATCACGACCAGGGACACCTCCTACGAGCAGTACTTC.

Comments on this clonotype: The junction departs from the called germline gene at one end, perhaps through a read error. The chain has TRBV29-1 and TRBJ2-3, with 12 bases lining up with TRBD2. The germline CDR1 and CDR2 sequences are SQVTM and ANQGSEA. The CDR3 is 12 residues long. CDR3 residues: CRARLAGETQYF. The DNA of the CDR3 is TGCAGAGCCCGACTAGCGGGAGAGACCCAGTACTTT.

The chain uses TRBV5-1 and TRBJ1-5; D is unresolved. With 4 bases removed from V and 2 bases from J, the gap between germline ends came to 10 bases. CDR3 length equals 14 residues. Germline CDR1 is SGHRS and CDR2 is YFSETQ. CDR3: CASSPGLGNQPQHF. CDR3 nucleotide sequence: TGCGCCAGCAGCCCTGGACTGGGCAATCAGCCCCAGCATTTT.

As regards this clonotype: No conserved phenylalanine or tryptophan ends this CDR3, so it is likely a read error. The rearrangement joins TRBV29-1 to TRBJ1-2; D is unresolved. V was clipped by 7 bases and J by 1 base, with 13 bases between them. Germline V gene sequence: CDR1 SQVTM, CDR2 ANQGSEA. CDR3 size: 13 residues. The CDR3 spells CSARTGSNYGYTI. For the CDR3, the DNA is TGCAGCGCCCGGACTGGGAGTAACTATGGCTACACCATC.

With respect to this clonotype: A far bigger clonotype differs at one base, so this is likely a read error. V is TRBV29-1 and J is TRBJ2-7; D is undetermined. This CDR3 region has 12 residues. Germline CDR1 and CDR2: SQVTM and ANQGSEA. V was trimmed by 7 bases and J by 2 bases, leaving 12 bases between them. The CDR3 loop reads CSAGVGPYEQYF. For the CDR3, the DNA is TGCAGCGCTGGTGTGGGCCCCTACGAGCAGTACTTC.

In its sample, this clonotype was seen many times. The chain combines TRBV6-1 with TRBJ2-1; maybe TRBD2 (6 bases). CDR3 length equals 13 residues. Deletions cut 2 bases from V and 9 bases from J, with 11 bases between. Germline V lookup: CDR1 MNHNS, CDR2 SASEGT. CDR3 nucleotide sequence: TGTGCCAGCAGTGAAAGCCCGGGACTTGAGCAGTTCTTC. This sequence encodes CASSESPGLEQFF.

A word on this clonotype: This clone may be a read error of a much larger clone one base away. The chain's CDR3 is CVSSPGHGGQPQHF. The CDR3 nucleotides read TGTGTCAGCAGCCCGGGGCATGGGGGCCAGCCCCAGCATTTT. The chain uses TRBV12-3 or TRBV12-4 and TRBJ1-5, with D possibly being TRBD1 (6 bases). CDR3 length: 14 residues.

This rearrangement joins TRBV28 to TRBJ2-3; unclear D gene. The V and J ends lost 6 bases and 2 bases respectively, with 9 bases between them. The CDR3 is made up of 13 amino acids. Germline V gene sequence: CDR1 MDHEN, CDR2 SYDVKM. The CDR3 nucleotides are TGTGCCAGCAGGATAGACTTCACAGATACGCAGTATTTT. Translated, it gives CASRIDFTDTQYF.

This clonotype was observed once. This could be a read error, since a much larger clone is one nucleotide away. The V gene is TRBV6-5, the J gene TRBJ2-3; TRBD2 matches 7 bases. The CDR3 contains 15 residues. Per the germline V gene, CDR1 is MNHEY and CDR2 is SVGAGI. The DNA of the CDR3 is TGTGCCAGCAGCCTCAGCGGGGCGAGCACAGATACGCAGTGTTTT. Translating it yields CASSLSGASTDTQCF.

A word on this clonotype: This CDR3 fails to terminate in the conserved phenylalanine or tryptophan, so it likely reflects a read error. The chain links TRBV28 to TRBJ2-7; D may match TRBD1 or TRBD2 (7 bases each). CDR1 and CDR2 (germline): MDHEN, SYDVKM. There are 14 residues in the CDR3. The DNA of the CDR3 is TGTGCCAGCAGCCCCAGGGGGGGCAATTACGAACAGTACCTC. This gives the protein CASSPRGGNYEQYL.

Turning to this clonotype: Germline and junction disagree at one end, which may indicate a read error. The CDR3 nucleotides are TGCAGCGTTGTTCCGAGGACTGGCACATATACGCAATATTTT. It yields the protein CSVVPRTGTYTQYF. V and J are TRBV29-1 and TRBJ2-3, with D tentatively TRBD2 (5 bases). From germline, CDR1 is SQVTM and CDR2 ANQGSEA. The CDR3 totals 14 residues.

As for this clonotype: This sequence may be a read error, since a much larger clone differs from it by one base. The V and J genes are TRBV5-4 and TRBJ2-3, with a weak D call TRBD2 (5 bases). Germline V gives CDR1 SGHNT, CDR2 YYREEE (reference sequence). This CDR3 is built from 16 residues. V was cut by 0 bases and J by 2 bases, with 13 bases left in between. The CDR3 sequence is CASSLVLASSTDTQYF. CDR3 nucleotide sequence: TGTGCCAGCAGCTTGGTCCTAGCCTCCTCCACAGATACGCAGTATTTT.

The chain combines TRBV11-3 with TRBJ2-1; TRBD2 is a possible D gene (6 bases). Trimming stripped 3 bases from V and 5 bases from J, with 17 bases between. CDR1 and CDR2 from the germline V gene are SGHNT and YENEEA. This CDR3 is 16 amino acids long. CDR3 residues: CASSLLGRGGDNEQFF. The CDR3 DNA follows: TGTGCCAGCAGCTTGCTCGGCAGAGGAGGGGACAATGAGCAGTTCTTC.

Points on this clonotype: Given a much more abundant clone one base away, this may be a read error. This rearrangement joins TRBV5-4 to TRBJ2-1; D ambiguous. CDR1 and CDR2 (germline): SGHNT, YYREEE (reference sequence). The CDR3 covers 14 residues. Trimming removed 4 bases at V and 9 bases at J, with 17 bases between. The CDR3 DNA reads as TGTGCCAGCAGCCCCCGGGCCCGCACGAGTGAGCAGTTCTTC. This gives the protein CASSPRARTSEQFF. Full variable domain (rest looked up from reference TRBV5-4 and TRBJ2-1): ETGVTQSPTHLIKTRGQQVTLRCSSQSGHNTVSWYQQALGQGPQFIFQYYREEENGRGNFPPRFSGLQFPNYSSELNVNALELDDSALYLCASSPRARTSEQFFGPGTRLTVL.

Turning to this clonotype: The conserved final phenylalanine or tryptophan is absent from the CDR3, which likely points to a read error. It is unclear where the CDR3 begins or ends on the DNA, so no DNA is shown, and the CDR3 is as TCRdb lists it. This chain uses TRBV29-1 with TRBJ2-1. Inclusive of both ends, the CDR3 amounts to 13 amino acids. Germline CDR1 reads SQVTM; CDR2 reads ANQGSEA. The CDR3 region is CSVVGWRGNERFL.

A note on this clonotype: At one end the junction does not follow the germline gene, possibly because of a read error. This rearrangement joins TRBV5-6 to TRBJ1-1, with D perhaps TRBD1 (5 bases). Germline V lookup: CDR1 SGHDT, CDR2 YYEEEE. The CDR3 is made up of 14 amino acids. CDR3 nucleotide sequence: TGTGCCAGCAGCTTCGGGACCTACGAGACTGGAGCTTTCTTT. This translates into CASSFGTYETGAFF.

A word on this clonotype: Sequence at one end of the junction differs from germline and may be a read error. The chain uses TRBV6-5 and TRBJ1-4, with TRBD1 as a possible D gene (5 bases). Germline CDR1 is MNHEY and CDR2 is SVGAGI. CDR3 length: 15 amino acids. The CDR3 sequence is CANSPEFQGNEKLFF. The CDR3, as DNA: TGTGCCAACAGTCCCGAGTTTCAGGGTAATGAGAAACTGTTTTTT.

In regard to this clonotype: The junction departs from germline at one end; a sequencing error may be responsible. This sequence joins TRBV11-2 and TRBJ2-2, with D perhaps assigned TRBD1 or TRBD2 (5 bases each). The CDR3 length is 15 residues. Looked up from germline, CDR1 is SGHAT and CDR2 is FQNNGV. The CDR3 reads CASGLGRGATGELFF. In DNA form, the CDR3 reads TGTGCCAGCGGCTTAGGTCGGGGCGCGACCGGGGAGCTGTTTTTC.

Comments on this clonotype: A read error may be the cause here, since a much bigger clone is one base away. This chain connects TRBV29-1 to TRBJ1-1, with D tentatively TRBD1 (5 bases). The germline V gene encodes CDR1 SQVTM and CDR2 ANQGSEA. The V and J ends lost 5 bases and 7 bases respectively, with 8 bases between them. The CDR3 totals 10 residues. CDR3 region: CSVRTIEAFF. DNA of the CDR3: TGCAGCGTTAGGACAATTGAAGCTTTCTTT.

Comments on this clonotype: The CDR3 does not end in the conserved phenylalanine or tryptophan, so this is likely a read error. The chain has TRBV12-3 or TRBV12-4 and TRBJ1-1; D may be TRBD1 (5 bases). CDR3 length: 12 amino acids. The germline V and J ends were trimmed by 6 bases and 6 bases, with 11 bases remaining between them. The CDR3 nucleotides are TGTGCCAGCAGGCCGGGGGGAGCTGAAGCTTTCTCT. This sequence encodes CASRPGGAEAFS.

In this sample, this clonotype turned up a few times. This could be a read error, since a much larger clone is one nucleotide away. Given the absence of the conserved phenylalanine or tryptophan at the CDR3 end, a read error is likely. The chain links TRBV29-1 to TRBJ2-7, with 7 bases that match TRBD1. Germline-derived CDR1 and CDR2 are SQVTM and ANQGSEA. V shed 3 bases, J shed 2 bases, and the junction held 4 bases outside the gene matches. The CDR3 length is 13 residues. The CDR3 protein is CSVEGDRPYEQYS. DNA for the CDR3: TGCAGCGTTGAGGGGGACAGACCCTACGAGCAGTACTCC.

A note on this clonotype: One base away lies a much larger clone, so this may be a sequencing read error. The V gene is TRBV5-5, the J gene TRBJ2-3, with a tentative D call TRBD2 (6 bases). The germline V and J ends were trimmed by 6 bases and 4 bases, with 18 bases remaining between them. Per the germline V gene, CDR1 is SGHKS and CDR2 is YYEKEE (reference sequence). This CDR3 is 15 amino acids long. CDR3 DNA: TGTGCCAGCAACTTTACTTCCGGGAGCCCAGATACGCAGTATTTT. Its protein is CASNFTSGSPDTQYF. Together with reference TRBV5-5 and TRBJ2-3, the CDR3 gives the full variable domain: DAGVTQSPTHLIKTRGQQVTLRCSPISGHKSVSWYQQVLGQGPQFIFQYYEKEERGRGNFPDRFSARQFPNYSSELNVNALLLGDSALYLCASNFTSGSPDTQYFGPGTRLTVL.

With regard to this clonotype: This may come from a read error, since a much larger clone is one base off. DNA for the CDR3: TGTGCCAGCAGTTACGGAGTCGGGCTGGTCGCGACCCAGTACTTC. Its translation is CASSYGVGLVATQYF. The chain has TRBV6-2 or TRBV6-3 and TRBJ2-5; D ambiguous. V was trimmed by 2 bases and J by 7 bases, leaving 17 bases between them. Per germline, CDR1 MNHEY and CDR2 SVGEGT. This CDR3 has 15 residues.